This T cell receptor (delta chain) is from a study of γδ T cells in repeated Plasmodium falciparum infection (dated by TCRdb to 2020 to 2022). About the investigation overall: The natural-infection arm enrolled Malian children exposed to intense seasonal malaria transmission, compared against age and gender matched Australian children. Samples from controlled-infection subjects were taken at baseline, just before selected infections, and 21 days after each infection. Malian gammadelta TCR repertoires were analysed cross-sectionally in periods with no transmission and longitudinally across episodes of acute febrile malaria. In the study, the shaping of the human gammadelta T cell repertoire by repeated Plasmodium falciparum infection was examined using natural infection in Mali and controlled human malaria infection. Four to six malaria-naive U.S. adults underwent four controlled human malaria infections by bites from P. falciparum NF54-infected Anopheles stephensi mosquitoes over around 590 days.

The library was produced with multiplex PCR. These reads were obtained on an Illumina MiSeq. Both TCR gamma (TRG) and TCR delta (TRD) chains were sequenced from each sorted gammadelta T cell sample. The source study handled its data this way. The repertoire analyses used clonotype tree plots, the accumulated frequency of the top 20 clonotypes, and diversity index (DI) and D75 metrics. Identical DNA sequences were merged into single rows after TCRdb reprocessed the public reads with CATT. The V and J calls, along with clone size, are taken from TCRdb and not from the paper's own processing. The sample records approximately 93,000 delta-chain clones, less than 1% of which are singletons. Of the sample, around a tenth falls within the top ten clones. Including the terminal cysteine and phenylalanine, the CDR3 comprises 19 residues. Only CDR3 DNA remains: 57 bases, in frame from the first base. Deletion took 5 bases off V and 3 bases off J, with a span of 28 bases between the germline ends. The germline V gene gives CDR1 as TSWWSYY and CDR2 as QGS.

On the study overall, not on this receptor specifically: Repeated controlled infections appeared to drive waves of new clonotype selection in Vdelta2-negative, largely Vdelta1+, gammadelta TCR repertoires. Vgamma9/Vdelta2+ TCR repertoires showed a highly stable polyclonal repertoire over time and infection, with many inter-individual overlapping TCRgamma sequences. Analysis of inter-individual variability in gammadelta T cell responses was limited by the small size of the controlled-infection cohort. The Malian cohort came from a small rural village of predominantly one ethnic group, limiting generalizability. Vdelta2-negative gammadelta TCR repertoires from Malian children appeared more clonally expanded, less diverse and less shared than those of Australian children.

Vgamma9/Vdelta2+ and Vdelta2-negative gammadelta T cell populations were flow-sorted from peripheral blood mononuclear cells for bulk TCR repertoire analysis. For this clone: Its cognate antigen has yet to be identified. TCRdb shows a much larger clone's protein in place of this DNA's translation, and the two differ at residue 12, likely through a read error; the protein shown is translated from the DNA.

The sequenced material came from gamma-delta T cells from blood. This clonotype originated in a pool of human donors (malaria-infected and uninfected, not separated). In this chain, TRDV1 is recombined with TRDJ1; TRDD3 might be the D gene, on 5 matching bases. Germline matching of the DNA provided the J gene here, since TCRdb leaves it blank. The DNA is TGTGCTCTTGGGTTCCCCGGTAGTTACTTGGGGAATGCCGCCGATAAACTCATCTTT. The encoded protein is CALGFPGSYLGNAADKLIF.